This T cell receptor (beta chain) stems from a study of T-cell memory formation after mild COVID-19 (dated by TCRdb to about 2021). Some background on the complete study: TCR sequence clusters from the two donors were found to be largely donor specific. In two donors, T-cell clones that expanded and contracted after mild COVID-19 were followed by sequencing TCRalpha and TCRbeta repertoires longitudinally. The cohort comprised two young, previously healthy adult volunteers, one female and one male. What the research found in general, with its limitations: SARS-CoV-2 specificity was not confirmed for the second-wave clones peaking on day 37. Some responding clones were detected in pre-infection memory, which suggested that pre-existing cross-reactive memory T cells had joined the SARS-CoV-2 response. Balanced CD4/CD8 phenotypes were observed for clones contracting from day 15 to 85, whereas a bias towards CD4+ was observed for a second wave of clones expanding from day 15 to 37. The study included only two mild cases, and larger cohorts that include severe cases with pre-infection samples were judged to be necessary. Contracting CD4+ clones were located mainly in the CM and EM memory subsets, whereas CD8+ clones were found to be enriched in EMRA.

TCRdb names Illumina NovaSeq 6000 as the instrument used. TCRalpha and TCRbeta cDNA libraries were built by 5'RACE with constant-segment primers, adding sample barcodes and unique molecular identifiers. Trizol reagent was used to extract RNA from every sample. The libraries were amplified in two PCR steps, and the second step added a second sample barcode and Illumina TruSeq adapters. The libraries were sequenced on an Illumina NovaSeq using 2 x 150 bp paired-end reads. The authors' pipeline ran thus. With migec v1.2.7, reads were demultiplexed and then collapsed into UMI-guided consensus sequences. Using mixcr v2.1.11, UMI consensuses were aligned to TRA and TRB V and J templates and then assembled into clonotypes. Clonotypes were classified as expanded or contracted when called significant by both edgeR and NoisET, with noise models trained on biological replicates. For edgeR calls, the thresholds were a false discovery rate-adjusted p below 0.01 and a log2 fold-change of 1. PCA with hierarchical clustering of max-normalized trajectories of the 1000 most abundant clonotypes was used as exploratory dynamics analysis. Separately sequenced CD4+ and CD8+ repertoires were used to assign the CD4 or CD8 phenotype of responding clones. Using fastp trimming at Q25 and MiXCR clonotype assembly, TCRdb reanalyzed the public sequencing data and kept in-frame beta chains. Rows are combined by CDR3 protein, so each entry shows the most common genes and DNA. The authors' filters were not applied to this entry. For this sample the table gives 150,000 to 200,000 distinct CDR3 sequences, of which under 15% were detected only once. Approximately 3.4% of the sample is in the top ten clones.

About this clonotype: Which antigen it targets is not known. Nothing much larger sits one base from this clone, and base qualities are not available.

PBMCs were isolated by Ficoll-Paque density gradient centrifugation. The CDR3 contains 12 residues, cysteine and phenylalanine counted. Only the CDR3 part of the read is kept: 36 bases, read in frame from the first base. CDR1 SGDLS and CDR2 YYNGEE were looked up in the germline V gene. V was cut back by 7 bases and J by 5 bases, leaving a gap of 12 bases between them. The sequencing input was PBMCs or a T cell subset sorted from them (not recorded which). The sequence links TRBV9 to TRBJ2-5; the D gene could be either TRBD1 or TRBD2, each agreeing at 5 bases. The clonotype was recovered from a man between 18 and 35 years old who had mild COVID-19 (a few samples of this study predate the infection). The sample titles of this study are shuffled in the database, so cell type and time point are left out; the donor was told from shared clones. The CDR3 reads CASGLEGETQYF. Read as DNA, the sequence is TGTGCCAGCGGACTTGAGGGGGAGACCCAGTACTTC.